The sequence of this TCR beta chain was determined in a study of shared clonotypes between healthy human individuals. Study results and caveats: With four donors compared, roughly 5% of naive CD4 clonotypes were shared.

A remark on this clone: Its cognate antigen is unknown.

The protocol was immunoSEQ multiplex PCR, while the TCRdb copy is restricted to in-frame clones and leaves out a portion. The sample holds 550,000 to 700,000 clones; roughly 73% are singletons and the top ten take around 1.8%. V lost 4 bases, J lost 6 bases, and 6 bases stayed unmatched. Germline CDR1 reads MDHEN; CDR2 reads SYDVKM. The CDR3 spans 15 residues. Sequencing was performed on memory CD4+ T cells sorted from blood. Subset specified: CD45RA-negative fraction. The sequence came from a young woman in good health. The chain links TRBV28 to TRBJ2-1, with 10 bases that match TRBD2. The CDR3 DNA sequence: TGTGCCAGCAGTTCGAGCGGGAGGGCTGCCAATGAGCAGTTCTTC. Its protein product is CASSSSGRAANEQFF.